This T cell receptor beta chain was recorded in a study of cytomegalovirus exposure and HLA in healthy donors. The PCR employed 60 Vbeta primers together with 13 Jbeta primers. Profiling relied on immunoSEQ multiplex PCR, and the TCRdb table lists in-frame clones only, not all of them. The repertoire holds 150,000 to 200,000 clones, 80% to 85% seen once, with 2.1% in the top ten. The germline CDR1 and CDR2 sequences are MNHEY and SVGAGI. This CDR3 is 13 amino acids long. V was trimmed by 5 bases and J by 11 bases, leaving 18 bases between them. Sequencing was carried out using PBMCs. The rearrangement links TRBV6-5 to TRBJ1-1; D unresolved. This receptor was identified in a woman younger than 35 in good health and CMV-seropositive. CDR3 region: CASSELSLGSAFF. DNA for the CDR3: TGTGCCAGCAGTGAACTCTCCCTCGGGTCGGCTTTCTTT.